A selection of T cell receptor beta chains follows, all from one sample in a study of blood T cell repertoires in COVID-19. Sequencing used immunoSEQ multiplex PCR; TCRdb keeps in-frame clones, though not all of them. The table has approximately 97,000 clones, 91% seen once. Sample: peripheral blood. These receptors were taken from a young man with acute or convalescent COVID-19. CDR3s include the opening cysteine and the closing phenylalanine or tryptophan. The order of the fields is J gene, D gene, clone size, V gene, CDR3 DNA, CDR3 protein. A D gene is named only where the DNA matches it firmly. The size field is filled for only some rows; it gives once, few, many or a size class.

j_gene: TRBJ2-7
d_gene: TRBD2
abundance: .
v_gene: TRBV15
CDR3nt: TGTGCCACCAGCAGAGATTCGGGAGGGGCCTACGAGCAGTACTTC
CDR3aa: CATSRDSGGAYEQYF

j_gene: TRBJ2-7
d_gene: .
abundance: .
v_gene: TRBV2
CDR3nt: TGTGCCAGCAGCAAGCCTTTACTCTACGAGCAGTACTTC
CDR3aa: CASSKPLLYEQYF

j_gene: TRBJ2-2
d_gene: TRBD1
abundance: .
v_gene: TRBV5-1
CDR3nt: TGCGCCAGCAGCTGGGAGACAGGGGGAAACACCGGGGAGCTGTTTTTT
CDR3aa: CASSWETGGNTGELFF

j_gene: TRBJ1-4
d_gene: .
abundance: .
v_gene: TRBV5-5
CDR3nt: TGTGCCAGCAGCGGCCTCGGGGTAGCTAATGAAAAACTGTTTTTT
CDR3aa: CASSGLGVANEKLFF

j_gene: TRBJ1-1
d_gene: .
abundance: .
v_gene: TRBV12-3/TRBV12-4
CDR3nt: TGTGCCAGCAGGCTGACAATGAACACTGAAGCTTTCTTT
CDR3aa: CASRLTMNTEAFF

j_gene: TRBJ2-4
d_gene: .
abundance: .
v_gene: TRBV5-6
CDR3nt: TGTGCCAGCAGCGCCCTCTCAGAAGACAAAAACATTCAGTACTTC
CDR3aa: CASSALSEDKNIQYF

j_gene: TRBJ1-2
d_gene: .
abundance: .
v_gene: TRBV11-2
CDR3nt: TGTGCCAGCAGCTTAAACGGAGAGGCAGCATATGGCTACACCTTC
CDR3aa: CASSLNGEAAYGYTF

j_gene: TRBJ2-3
d_gene: .
abundance: .
v_gene: TRBV5-8
CDR3nt: TGTGCCAGCAGCGGGCTAGCCCCCACAGATACGCAGTATTTT
CDR3aa: CASSGLAPTDTQYF

j_gene: TRBJ2-7
d_gene: .
abundance: .
v_gene: TRBV3-1/TRBV3-2
CDR3nt: TGTGCCAGCAGCCAAAGCCAGGGGTCCTACGAGCAGTACTTC
CDR3aa: CASSQSQGSYEQYF

j_gene: TRBJ1-2
d_gene: .
abundance: .
v_gene: TRBV18
CDR3nt: TGTGCCAGCTCGCCGACGGGGGAACCTAACTATGGCTACACCTTC
CDR3aa: CASSPTGEPNYGYTF

j_gene: TRBJ2-7
d_gene: TRBD1
abundance: .
v_gene: TRBV6-5
CDR3nt: TGTGCCAGCAGCAACGGACAGGGAGTCCCCTACGAGCAGTACTTC
CDR3aa: CASSNGQGVPYEQYF

j_gene: TRBJ1-5
d_gene: .
abundance: once
v_gene: TRBV18
CDR3nt: TGTGCCAGCTCACCTTACACATCAAGGGAGGGTCAGCCCCAGCATTTT
CDR3aa: CASSPYTSREGQPQHF

j_gene: TRBJ1-2
d_gene: TRBD1
abundance: .
v_gene: TRBV6-6
CDR3nt: TGTGCCAGCAGTTACTCACAGGGGACAAATGGCTACACCTTC
CDR3aa: CASSYSQGTNGYTF

j_gene: TRBJ2-6
d_gene: TRBD1
abundance: .
v_gene: TRBV18
CDR3nt: TGTGCCAGCTCACCCGGGACAGGGGGCTCTGGGGCCAACGTCCTGACTTTC
CDR3aa: CASSPGTGGSGANVLTF

j_gene: TRBJ2-6
d_gene: .
abundance: .
v_gene: TRBV2
CDR3nt: TGTGCCAGCAGAGTTCCAGGGGCAGGGGCCAACGTCCTGACTTTC
CDR3aa: CASRVPGAGANVLTF

j_gene: TRBJ2-7
d_gene: TRBD1
abundance: .
v_gene: TRBV9
CDR3nt: TGTGCCAGCAGCCCACGGGGACAGGGGGCCGGGGAGCAGTACTTC
CDR3aa: CASSPRGQGAGEQYF

j_gene: TRBJ1-1
d_gene: TRBD1
abundance: .
v_gene: TRBV18
CDR3nt: TGTGCCAGCTCACGACAATCACAGGGGCCGACGAACACTGAAGCTTTCTTT
CDR3aa: CASSRQSQGPTNTEAFF

j_gene: TRBJ1-2
d_gene: TRBD1
abundance: few
v_gene: TRBV6-5
CDR3nt: TGTGCCAGCAGTCCCGGGACAGGGTCCTTCTATGGCTACACCTTC
CDR3aa: CASSPGTGSFYGYTF

j_gene: TRBJ2-7
d_gene: TRBD2
abundance: .
v_gene: TRBV18
CDR3nt: TGTGCCAGCTCACACGGGACTAGCTCAACCTACGAGCAGTACTTC
CDR3aa: CASSHGTSSTYEQYF

j_gene: TRBJ1-4
d_gene: .
abundance: .
v_gene: TRBV18
CDR3nt: TGTGCCAGCTCACCGTCGGGGGGGTATGAAAAACTGTTTTTT
CDR3aa: CASSPSGGYEKLFF

j_gene: TRBJ1-4
d_gene: .
abundance: .
v_gene: TRBV7-9
CDR3nt: TGTGCCAGCAGCGCTGGAGGAGAGGAAAAACTGTTTTTT
CDR3aa: CASSAGGEEKLFF

j_gene: TRBJ2-7
d_gene: TRBD2
abundance: .
v_gene: TRBV18
CDR3nt: TGTGCCAGCTCACCAAGGACTAGCGGGACGGGTGAGCAGTACTTC
CDR3aa: CASSPRTSGTGEQYF

j_gene: TRBJ2-2
d_gene: TRBD2
abundance: .
v_gene: TRBV5-6
CDR3nt: TGTGCCAGCAGCTTGGAGTGGACTAGCGGGGGGGCCGCCTCCGGGGAGCTGTTTTTT
CDR3aa: CASSLEWTSGGAASGELFF

j_gene: TRBJ1-2
d_gene: TRBD1
abundance: .
v_gene: TRBV7-2
CDR3nt: TGTGCCAGCAGCTTGAACTCCGGGACAGGGGGACTTGGCTACACCTTC
CDR3aa: CASSLNSGTGGLGYTF

j_gene: TRBJ1-1
d_gene: TRBD1
abundance: .
v_gene: TRBV29-1
CDR3nt: TGCAGCGTTTCAGGGGGCCCCAACACTGAAGCTTTCTTT
CDR3aa: CSVSGGPNTEAFF

j_gene: TRBJ2-2
d_gene: .
abundance: once
v_gene: TRBV29-1
CDR3nt: TGCAGCGTTGATGGACAGAACACCGGGGAGCTGTTTTTT
CDR3aa: CSVDGQNTGELFF

j_gene: TRBJ2-1
d_gene: .
abundance: .
v_gene: TRBV29-1
CDR3nt: TGCAGCGTTGCTGGCGGGAATGAGCAGTTCTTC
CDR3aa: CSVAGGNEQFF

j_gene: TRBJ1-1
d_gene: .
abundance: .
v_gene: TRBV15
CDR3nt: TGTGCCACCAGCAGAGATCGCGGGGGCGACACCCTGAACACTGAAGCTTTCTTT
CDR3aa: CATSRDRGGDTLNTEAFF

j_gene: TRBJ2-7
d_gene: .
abundance: .
v_gene: TRBV5-6
CDR3nt: TGTGCCAGCCGCGGGGGCCCCACCCTCCTAGCCTACGAGCAGTACTTC
CDR3aa: CASRGGPTLLAYEQYF

j_gene: TRBJ2-7
d_gene: TRBD1
abundance: .
v_gene: TRBV4-1
CDR3nt: TGCGCCAGCAGCCAAGGTGGACAGGGGTCTTACGAGCAGTACTTC
CDR3aa: CASSQGGQGSYEQYF

j_gene: TRBJ1-5
d_gene: .
abundance: .
v_gene: TRBV4-2
CDR3nt: TGTGCCAGCAGCTCCCAGGTTTCGGTTAATCAGCCCCAGCATTTT
CDR3aa: CASSSQVSVNQPQHF

j_gene: TRBJ2-5
d_gene: .
abundance: .
v_gene: TRBV7-9
CDR3nt: TGTGCCAGCAGTCCCCTCCCTGAGGCCGAGACCCAGTACTTC
CDR3aa: CASSPLPEAETQYF

j_gene: TRBJ1-5
d_gene: TRBD1
abundance: once
v_gene: TRBV3-1/TRBV3-2
CDR3nt: TGTGCCAGCAGCCACACCGGGACAGGGTGGGATCAGCCCCAGCATTTT
CDR3aa: CASSHTGTGWDQPQHF

j_gene: TRBJ2-2
d_gene: .
abundance: .
v_gene: TRBV7-9
CDR3nt: TGTGCCAGCAGCGGACTATCCGGGGAGCTGTTTTTT
CDR3aa: CASSGLSGELFF

j_gene: TRBJ2-5
d_gene: TRBD2
abundance: .
v_gene: TRBV5-6
CDR3nt: TGTGCCAGCAGCTCGGGACTAGCTATGGAGACCCAGTACTTC
CDR3aa: CASSSGLAMETQYF